Below, one TCR beta chain is given with its context. The sample is drawn from a study of CD8 T cells in ankylosing spondylitis. The CDR3 loop spans 13 amino acids. Trimming took off 3 bases at V and 5 bases at J, with 10 bases between the two ends. CDR1 and CDR2 (germline): MDHEN, SYDVKM. One entry per CDR3 protein, called by TCRdb with MiXCR from the 5' RACE reads. The sample includes approximately 140,000 distinct CDR3 sequences, approximately 48% of them seen just once. This receptor was taken from a male donor with ankylosing spondylitis. The sample taken for sequencing was synovial fluid, either unsorted or a sorted T cell fraction (not recorded which). The gene calls are TRBV28 and TRBJ1-1; TRBD1 might be the D (6 bases). Written as DNA, the CDR3 is TGTGCCAGCAGTTTCTGGGGGCCAACTGAAGCTTTCTTT. Its protein is CASSFWGPTEAFF.